This T cell receptor beta chain was identified during a study of CD8 T cells in ankylosing spondylitis. Findings of the study overall: Disease-associated clones were reportedly significantly overrepresented in matched ankylosing spondylitis synovial fluid. Blood from ankylosing spondylitis patients appeared to carry a characteristic roughly eight-variant TCR beta motif. Earlier reports found some motif variants in synovial fluid and blood in reactive arthritis.

Making use of molecular barcodes, quantitative 5'-RACE generated TCR beta libraries. In TCRdb, the 5' RACE reads were re-called with MiXCR into one record per CDR3 protein. The table lists approximately 150,000 distinct CDR3 sequences, 8.5% to 10% of them singletons. V gave up 7 bases and J gave up 8 bases, with 16 bases separating them. CDR3 length: 13 amino acids. Germline loops: CDR1 SGDLS, CDR2 YYNGEE. Worth noting for this clonotype: The antigen is undetermined.

This chain joins TRBV9 and TRBJ2-1; tentative D call: TRBD2 (6 bases). The sequencing sample was made of blood, either unsorted or a sorted T cell fraction (not recorded which). The receptor comes from a female donor with ankylosing spondylitis or in good health (not recorded which). The DNA for the CDR3 is TGTGCCAGCCTGCAGGAGGGCCTCGATGAGCAGTTCTTC. This sequence encodes CASLQEGLDEQFF.